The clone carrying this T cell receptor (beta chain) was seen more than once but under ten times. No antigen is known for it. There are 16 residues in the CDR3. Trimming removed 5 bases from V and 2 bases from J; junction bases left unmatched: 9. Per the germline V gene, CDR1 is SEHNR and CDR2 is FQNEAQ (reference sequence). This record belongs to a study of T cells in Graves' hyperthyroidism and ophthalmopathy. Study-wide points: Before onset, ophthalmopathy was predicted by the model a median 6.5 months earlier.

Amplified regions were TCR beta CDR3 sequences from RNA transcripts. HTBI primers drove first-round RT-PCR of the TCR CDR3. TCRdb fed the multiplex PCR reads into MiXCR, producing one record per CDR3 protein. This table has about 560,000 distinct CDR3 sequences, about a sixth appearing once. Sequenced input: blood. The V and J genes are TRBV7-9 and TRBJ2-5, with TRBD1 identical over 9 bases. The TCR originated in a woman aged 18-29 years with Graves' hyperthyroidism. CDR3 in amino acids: CASSRYRGRGQETQYF. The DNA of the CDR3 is TGTGCCAGCAGCCGGTACAGGGGGCGGGGACAAGAGACCCAGTACTTC.